Listed below are T cell receptor beta chains from one sample, sequenced in a study of T cell changes during pregnancy in multiple sclerosis. The assay was immunoSEQ multiplex PCR, and TCRdb's table has in-frame clones only and misses some. The sample shows about 80,000 clones, 70% to 90% of them seen only once. Sample: peripheral blood, taken before pregnancy. The source is a female donor with multiple sclerosis, enrolled in a pregnancy study. CDR3s include the opening cysteine and the closing phenylalanine or tryptophan. The D gene is left open where the match is weak. Size is omitted from some rows. Given values are once, few, many or a class for expanded clones.

abundance,v_gene,j_gene,d_gene,CDR3aa,CDR3nt
-,TRBV18,TRBJ2-7,TRBD1,CASSPPTRGQGQYF,TGTGCCAGCTCCCCCCCAACGAGGGGGCAAGGGCAGTACTTC
-,TRBV5-6,TRBJ2-7,-,CASSFGSLTYEQYF,TGTGCCAGCAGCTTCGGTTCCCTGACCTACGAGCAGTACTTC
-,TRBV10-2,TRBJ2-7,TRBD2,CASTGLAGGYEQYF,TGCGCCAGCACTGGACTAGCTGGGGGCTACGAGCAGTACTTC
once,TRBV6-7,TRBJ1-5,TRBD1,CASSYPKRTGEGNQPQHF,TGTGCCAGCAGTTACCCTAAACGGACAGGGGAGGGAAATCAGCCCCAGCATTTT
-,TRBV21-1,TRBJ1-2,-,CASSKVKRHRGYGYTF,TGTGCCAGCAGCAAAGTAAAGCGCCACAGGGGTTATGGCTACACCTTC
few,TRBV27,TRBJ1-1,-,CASNFYNRADTEAFF,TGTGCCAGCAACTTCTACAACAGGGCGGACACTGAAGCTTTCTTT
once,TRBV19,TRBJ2-7,TRBD1,CASSTTGGFYEQYF,TGTGCCAGTAGCACGACAGGGGGCTTCTACGAGCAGTACTTC
-,TRBV5-5,TRBJ2-2,TRBD1,CASSPWTGYNGELFF,TGTGCCAGCAGTCCCTGGACAGGGTACAACGGGGAGCTGTTTTTT
-,TRBV4-1,TRBJ1-2,-,CASSRTSFRVTNYGYTF,TGCGCCAGCAGCCGTACCTCCTTCCGGGTAACTAACTATGGCTACACCTTC
-,TRBV4-2,TRBJ2-3,TRBD2,CASSSTSGGGWFTTDTQYF,TGTGCCAGCAGCTCGACTAGCGGGGGGGGGTGGTTTACCACAGATACGCAGTATTTT
-,TRBV2,TRBJ1-2,TRBD1,CASSAGGGNYGYTF,TGTGCCAGCAGTGCAGGGGGAGGTAACTATGGCTACACCTTC
once,TRBV5-4,TRBJ2-4,TRBD2,CASTWVAGGGKNIQYF,TGTGCCAGCACCTGGGTGGCGGGGGGTGGCAAAAACATTCAGTACTTC
-,TRBV9,TRBJ2-6,-,CASSVQAWPPSGANVLTF,TGTGCCAGCAGCGTACAGGCCTGGCCACCCTCTGGGGCCAACGTCCTGACTTTC
-,TRBV7-9,TRBJ2-7,-,CASSPPVSSDEQYF,TGTGCCAGCAGCCCCCCGGTCAGTAGCGACGAGCAGTACTTC
-,TRBV6-5,TRBJ1-6,-,CASSYSRNSPLHF,TGTGCCAGCAGTTACTCGAGAAATTCACCCCTCCACTTT
-,TRBV19,TRBJ1-4,TRBD1,CASSIKTGAGKLFF,TGTGCCAGTAGTATAAAGACAGGGGCGGGAAAACTGTTTTTT
-,TRBV5-1,TRBJ2-7,-,CASSSRASSYEQYF,TGCGCCAGCAGCTCCAGGGCTAGCTCCTACGAGCAGTACTTC
-,TRBV19,TRBJ1-5,TRBD1,CASSRGRGREGQPQHF,TGTGCCAGTAGTAGGGGTAGGGGGCGGGAGGGGCAGCCCCAGCATTTT
-,TRBV4-3,TRBJ2-6,-,CASSQAFSSGANVLTF,TGCGCCAGCAGCCAAGCCTTTTCCTCTGGGGCCAACGTCCTGACTTTC
-,TRBV30,TRBJ2-1,TRBD1,CAWGRTGGARNEQFF,TGTGCCTGGGGTAGAACAGGGGGCGCACGCAATGAGCAGTTCTTC
-,TRBV5-5,TRBJ2-3,TRBD1,CASRAPGQSPWQYF,TGTGCCAGCAGGGCACCGGGACAGTCTCCATGGCAGTATTTT
-,TRBV7-2,TRBJ2-2,-,CASRRRGGELFF,TGTGCCAGCAGACGCAGGGGCGGGGAGCTGTTTTTT
-,TRBV18,TRBJ1-5,TRBD1,CASSPTGGFNQPQHF,TGTGCCAGCTCACCTACAGGGGGCTTCAATCAGCCCCAGCATTTT
once,TRBV6-6,TRBJ2-7,-,CASSYWASFYEQYF,TGTGCCAGCAGTTACTGGGCTAGCTTCTACGAGCAGTACTTC
-,TRBV18,TRBJ1-3,-,CASSRAVAGNTIYF,TGTGCCAGCTCACGAGCGGTTGCTGGAAACACCATATATTTT
-,TRBV5-4,TRBJ2-3,-,CASSFDRTSTDTQYF,TGTGCCAGCAGCTTTGACAGAACTAGCACAGATACGCAGTATTTT
few,TRBV5-1,TRBJ2-1,TRBD1,CASSRTTGVKYNEQFF,TGCGCCAGCTCGAGAACGACAGGGGTAAAGTACAATGAGCAGTTCTTC
-,TRBV7-3,TRBJ2-2,-,CASSPKPVIAAANTGELFF,TGTGCCAGCAGCCCAAAACCGGTAATAGCGGCCGCAAACACCGGGGAGCTGTTTTTT
-,TRBV18,TRBJ2-7,-,CASSQSRDTTHEQYF,TGTGCCAGCTCACAATCACGGGACACAACACACGAGCAGTACTTC
-,TRBV4-1,TRBJ2-3,-,CASSQAPTGDTQYF,TGCGCCAGCAGCCAAGCACCCACCGGAGATACGCAGTATTTT
-,TRBV6-5,TRBJ2-7,-,CASSLTSTPYEQYF,TGTGCCAGCAGTCTAACTTCGACACCTTACGAGCAGTACTTC
-,TRBV11-2,TRBJ2-7,TRBD1,CASSWGAGTGFSYEQYF,TGTGCCAGCAGCTGGGGGGCCGGGACAGGGTTCTCCTACGAGCAGTACTTC
-,TRBV28,TRBJ2-4,TRBD1,CASSPTGVAAKNIQYF,TGTGCCAGCAGCCCCACAGGGGTAGCAGCCAAAAACATTCAGTACTTC
once,TRBV21-1,TRBJ2-7,-,CASSETEGLAGAYEQYF,TGTGCCAGCAGCGAGACGGAGGGACTAGCGGGAGCTTACGAGCAGTACTTC
-,TRBV21-1,TRBJ1-2,-,CASSKKYGRDRDYGYTF,TGTGCCAGCAGCAAAAAGTATGGCCGGGACAGGGACTATGGCTACACCTTC
once,TRBV2,TRBJ2-3,TRBD1,CASRGTGADTQYF,TGTGCCAGCAGGGGGACAGGGGCAGATACGCAGTATTTT
-,TRBV14,TRBJ1-6,TRBD1,CASSQNRGETYNSPLHF,TGTGCCAGCAGCCAGAACAGGGGAGAAACCTATAATTCACCCCTCCACTTT
-,TRBV7-9,TRBJ2-2,-,CASSLGRGGLNTGELFF,TGTGCCAGCAGCTTAGGAAGGGGGGGCCTGAACACCGGGGAGCTGTTTTTT
once,TRBV2,TRBJ2-1,TRBD2,CASSDQAGAYNEQFF,TGTGCCAGCAGTGATCAAGCGGGGGCCTACAATGAGCAGTTCTTC
-,TRBV28,TRBJ2-7,-,CASSFSGGRGYEQYF,TGTGCCAGCAGTTTCTCAGGGGGGCGAGGCTACGAGCAGTACTTC
-,TRBV5-4,TRBJ2-7,TRBD2,CASSLASGGRTYEQYF,TGTGCCAGCAGCTTGGCCTCAGGCGGGAGGACCTACGAGCAGTACTTC
-,TRBV19,TRBJ2-2,-,CASSIPLGGTGELFF,TGTGCCAGTAGTATTCCATTAGGGGGCACCGGGGAGCTGTTTTTT
-,TRBV13,TRBJ2-7,TRBD1,CASSPDRVEQYF,TGTGCCAGCAGCCCGGACAGGGTCGAGCAGTACTTC
-,TRBV7-9,TRBJ1-1,-,CASSLRWGAEAFF,TGTGCCAGCAGCCTCAGATGGGGCGCTGAAGCTTTCTTT
once,TRBV28,TRBJ1-1,-,CASSLSESEAFF,TGTGCCAGCAGTTTATCGGAGAGTGAAGCTTTCTTT
-,TRBV5-1,TRBJ2-6,-,CASSLAAGLGANVLTF,TGCGCCAGCAGCTTAGCTGCCGGGTTGGGGGCCAACGTCCTGACTTTC
few,TRBV27,TRBJ2-3,-,CASSLYTADTQYF,TGTGCCAGCAGTTTATACACCGCAGATACGCAGTATTTT
-,TRBV19,TRBJ1-1,-,CASSTRGLAFF,TGTGCCAGTAGTACCAGGGGCTTGGCTTTCTTT
-,TRBV5-4,TRBJ2-7,TRBD1,CASSLAGDRGREEQYF,TGTGCCAGCAGCTTGGCCGGGGACAGGGGGCGAGAGGAGCAGTACTTC
-,TRBV5-1,TRBJ2-7,TRBD1,CASSLTGGLDEQYF,TGCGCCAGCAGCTTGACAGGGGGGTTGGACGAGCAGTACTTC
-,TRBV18,TRBJ2-5,TRBD2,CASSPSGGETQYF,TGTGCCAGCTCACCAAGCGGGGGGGAGACCCAGTACTTC
-,TRBV7-8,TRBJ1-6,-,CASSLAGGGNNSPLHF,TGTGCCAGCAGCTTAGCGGGGGGAGGGAATAATTCACCCCTCCACTTT
-,TRBV19,TRBJ1-1,-,CASSIEVGTEAFF,TGTGCCAGTAGTATTGAGGTGGGCACTGAAGCTTTCTTT
-,TRBV5-6,TRBJ1-2,TRBD1,CASSFPGTGFYGYTF,TGTGCCAGCAGCTTTCCCGGGACAGGCTTCTATGGCTACACCTTC
-,TRBV5-1,TRBJ2-5,-,CASSLGTGQETQYF,TGCGCCAGCAGCTTGGGAACAGGGCAAGAGACCCAGTACTTC
-,TRBV6-1,TRBJ1-2,-,CAITTSINAYGYTF,TGTGCCATCACCACCAGTATAAACGCCTATGGCTACACCTTC
-,TRBV30,TRBJ1-1,TRBD1,CAWIGQAPEAFF,TGTGCCTGGATTGGACAGGCCCCTGAAGCTTTCTTT